This T cell receptor (beta chain) stems from a study of T cell changes during pregnancy in multiple sclerosis. TCRdb keeps only in-frame clones here, not all; method: immunoSEQ multiplex PCR. The sample lists approximately 130,000 clones; approximately 93% were seen once. Germline values: CDR1 MNHEY, CDR2 SVGAGI. The length of the CDR3 is 15 residues. The V segment lost 2 bases and the J segment 6 bases; nucleotides outside the gene matches: 7. The sequence came from a female donor with multiple sclerosis, enrolled in a pregnancy study. The chain recombines TRBV6-5 with TRBJ2-3; the match to TRBD2 covers 8 bases. This specimen was peripheral blood, taken before pregnancy. The CDR3 protein is CASSYQRGTMDTQYF. CDR3 nucleotides: TGTGCCAGCAGTTACCAGCGGGGGACGATGGATACGCAGTATTTT.